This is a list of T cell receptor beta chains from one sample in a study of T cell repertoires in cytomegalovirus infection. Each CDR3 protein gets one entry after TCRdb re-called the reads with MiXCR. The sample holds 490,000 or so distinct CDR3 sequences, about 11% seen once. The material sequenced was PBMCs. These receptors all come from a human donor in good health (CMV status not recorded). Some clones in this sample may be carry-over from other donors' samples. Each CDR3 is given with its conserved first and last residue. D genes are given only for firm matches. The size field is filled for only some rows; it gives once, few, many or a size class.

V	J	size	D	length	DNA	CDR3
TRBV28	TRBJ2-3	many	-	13	TGTGCCACCCGACTTTATAGCACAGATACGCAGTATTTT	CATRLYSTDTQYF
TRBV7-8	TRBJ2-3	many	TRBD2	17	TGTGCCAGCAGCCACCCCCTAGCGGGCGAGATCACAGATACGCAGTATTTT	CASSHPLAGEITDTQYF
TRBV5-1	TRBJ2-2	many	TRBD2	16	TGCGCCAGCAGCCCGAACGGACTAGCGGGGTCCGGGGAGCTGTTTTTT	CASSPNGLAGSGELFF
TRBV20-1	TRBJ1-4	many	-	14	TGCAGTGCCCTAGGGGCAGGGGAGGATGAAAAACTGTTTTTT	CSALGAGEDEKLFF
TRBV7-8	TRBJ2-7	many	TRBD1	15	TGTGCCAGCAGCCTTAGAGTACAGGGGGCTTACGAGCAGTACTTC	CASSLRVQGAYEQYF
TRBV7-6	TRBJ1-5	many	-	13	TGTGCCAGCAGCTTATCTGGGGGTCAGCCCCAGCATTTT	CASSLSGGQPQHF
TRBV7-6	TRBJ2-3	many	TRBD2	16	TGTGCCAGCAGCTTAGTCTCGGGACTAGCGACAGATACGCAGTATTTT	CASSLVSGLATDTQYF
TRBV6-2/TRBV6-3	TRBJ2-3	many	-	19	TGTGCCAGCAGTTATTCTCGACTTCCTAGCAGATCGGGCACAGATACGCAGTATTTT	CASSYSRLPSRSGTDTQYF
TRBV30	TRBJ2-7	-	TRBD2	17	TGTGCCTGGAGATTATCAGAAGGACTAGCGGTAACCTACGAGCAGTACTTC	CAWRLSEGLAVTYEQYF
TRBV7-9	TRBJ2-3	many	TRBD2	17	TGTGCCAGCAGCCCCTCGATGGGGGCTAGCGGGAGAGATACGCAGTATTTT	CASSPSMGASGRDTQYF
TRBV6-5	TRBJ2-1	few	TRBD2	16	TGTGCCAGCAGCCTGGGACTAGCGGTGGACTACAATGAGCAGTTCTTC	CASSLGLAVDYNEQFF
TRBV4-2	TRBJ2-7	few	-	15	TGTGCCAGCAGCCCCCGGGACTCTCCCTCGGACGAGCAGTACTTC	CASSPRDSPSDEQYF
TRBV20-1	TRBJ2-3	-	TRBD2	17	TGCAGTGCTAGAGTTTATGGTAGCGGGGAGCGAGGGGATACGCAGTATTTT	CSARVYGSGERGDTQYF
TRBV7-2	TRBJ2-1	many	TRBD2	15	TGTGCCAGCAGCAGCCGGGGGGGTATGGGGCATGAGCAGTTCTTC	CASSSRGGMGHEQFF
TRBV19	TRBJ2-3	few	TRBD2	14	TGTGCCAGCACTAGCGGGGGCACCACAGATACGCAGTATTTT	CASTSGGTTDTQYF
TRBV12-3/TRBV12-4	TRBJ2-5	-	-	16	TGTGCCAGCAGTTCCGCTCCCCCGGGAGCTGTAGAGACCCAGTACTTC	CASSSAPPGAVETQYF
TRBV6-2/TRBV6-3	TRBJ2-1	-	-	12	TGTGCCTGCTCGTCGGACCGCAATGAGCAGTTCTTC	CACSSDRNEQFF
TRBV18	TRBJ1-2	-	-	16	TGTGCCAGCTCACCTCCCAGGACGACGGGTGACTATGGCTACACCTTC	CASSPPRTTGDYGYTF
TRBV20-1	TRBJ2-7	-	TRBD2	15	TGCAGTGCTCCATCTAGCGGGATGAGCTCCTACGAGCAGTACTTC	CSAPSSGMSSYEQYF
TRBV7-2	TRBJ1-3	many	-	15	TGTGCCAGCAGCCCCCTACTGGGCTCTGGAAACACCATATATTTT	CASSPLLGSGNTIYF
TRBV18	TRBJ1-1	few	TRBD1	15	TGTGCCAGCTTCGCCCCCCAGGGGGGGAACACTGAAGCTTTCTTT	CASFAPQGGNTEAFF
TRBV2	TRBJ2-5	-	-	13	TGTGCCAGCAGACCCGGGGCCCGAGAGACCCAGTACTTC	CASRPGARETQYF
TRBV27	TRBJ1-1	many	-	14	TGTGCCAGCAGTTTGGGTATCCGCGGTGCTGAAGCTTTCTTT	CASSLGIRGAEAFF
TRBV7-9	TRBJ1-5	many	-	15	TGTGCCAGCAGCCAAGGGGCGGGGGGCAATCAGCCCCAGCATTTT	CASSQGAGGNQPQHF
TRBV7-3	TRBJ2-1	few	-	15	TGTGCCAGCAGCCTTAGCAGAAACTCCTACAATGAGCAGTTCTTC	CASSLSRNSYNEQFF
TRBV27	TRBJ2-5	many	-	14	TGTGCCAGCAAGGAGGGCGGTGGTTGGGGGACCCAGTACTTC	CASKEGGGWGTQYF
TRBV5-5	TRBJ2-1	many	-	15	TGTGCCAGCAGCTTGGACGGAGACTCCTACAATGAGCAGTTCTTC	CASSLDGDSYNEQFF
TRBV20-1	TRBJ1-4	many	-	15	TGCAGTGCTAGAGATCGGCGGCAGGGTAGTGAAAAACTGTTTTTT	CSARDRRQGSEKLFF
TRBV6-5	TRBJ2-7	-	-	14	TGTGCCAGCAGTTACAGGGAAATTGGTTACGAGCAGTACTTC	CASSYREIGYEQYF
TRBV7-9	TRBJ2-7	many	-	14	TGTGCCAGCAGCGGGCAGGGAGGATCCTACGAGCAGTACTTC	CASSGQGGSYEQYF
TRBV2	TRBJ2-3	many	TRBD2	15	TGTGCCAGCAGATGGACTAGCGGGAGCGCAGATACGCAGTATTTT	CASRWTSGSADTQYF
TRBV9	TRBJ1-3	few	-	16	TGTGCCAGCAGCACACAGGTTCAGTTAGTAGGAAACACCATATATTTT	CASSTQVQLVGNTIYF
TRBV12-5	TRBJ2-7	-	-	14	TGTGCTAGTGGCTTTGGGACATCAGCCTACGAGCAGTACTTC	CASGFGTSAYEQYF
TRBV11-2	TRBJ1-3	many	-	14	TGTGCCAGCAGCACCCGGGGGTCTGGAAACACCATATATTTT	CASSTRGSGNTIYF
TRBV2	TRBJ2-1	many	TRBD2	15	TGTGCCAGCAGTTTTGGCAGCGGGAGGGCCTATGAGCAGTTCTTC	CASSFGSGRAYEQFF
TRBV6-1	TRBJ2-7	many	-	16	TGTGCCAGCAGTCACGCCCACTCCGGGACACGGGTCGAGCAGTACTTC	CASSHAHSGTRVEQYF
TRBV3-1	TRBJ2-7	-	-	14	TGTGCCAGCAGCCCCCGGACAAACGTATACGAGCAGTACTTC	CASSPRTNVYEQYF
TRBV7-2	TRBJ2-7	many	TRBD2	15	TGTGCCAGCAGCTTTGGGACTAGCGTCCCCTACGAGCAGTACTTC	CASSFGTSVPYEQYF
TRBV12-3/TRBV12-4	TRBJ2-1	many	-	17	TGTGCCAGCAGTTTAATGCCGCTTCAGAGCTCCTACAATGAGCAGTTCTTC	CASSLMPLQSSYNEQFF
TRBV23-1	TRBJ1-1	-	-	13	TGCGCCAGCACCGAGGGGGGTTCCACCCCAGCTTTCTTT	CASTEGGSTPAFF
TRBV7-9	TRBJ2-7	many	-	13	TGTGCCAGCAGCTTAGGTGTGACCTACGAGCAGTACTTC	CASSLGVTYEQYF